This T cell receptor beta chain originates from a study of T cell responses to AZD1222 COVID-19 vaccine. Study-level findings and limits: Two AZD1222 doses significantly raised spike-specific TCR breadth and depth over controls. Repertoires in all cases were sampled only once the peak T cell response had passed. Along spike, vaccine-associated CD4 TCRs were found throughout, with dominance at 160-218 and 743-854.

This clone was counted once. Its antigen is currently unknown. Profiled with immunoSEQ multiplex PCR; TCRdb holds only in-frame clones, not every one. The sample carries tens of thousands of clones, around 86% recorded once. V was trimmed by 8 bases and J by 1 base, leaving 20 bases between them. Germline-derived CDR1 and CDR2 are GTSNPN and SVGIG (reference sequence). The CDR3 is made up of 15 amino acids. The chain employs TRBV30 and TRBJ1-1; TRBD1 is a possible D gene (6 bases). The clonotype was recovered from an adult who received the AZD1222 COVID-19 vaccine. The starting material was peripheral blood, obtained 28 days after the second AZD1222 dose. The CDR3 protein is CAANPTGTSNTEAFF. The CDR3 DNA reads TGTGCCGCAAATCCAACCGGGACATCGAACACTGAAGCTTTCTTT.